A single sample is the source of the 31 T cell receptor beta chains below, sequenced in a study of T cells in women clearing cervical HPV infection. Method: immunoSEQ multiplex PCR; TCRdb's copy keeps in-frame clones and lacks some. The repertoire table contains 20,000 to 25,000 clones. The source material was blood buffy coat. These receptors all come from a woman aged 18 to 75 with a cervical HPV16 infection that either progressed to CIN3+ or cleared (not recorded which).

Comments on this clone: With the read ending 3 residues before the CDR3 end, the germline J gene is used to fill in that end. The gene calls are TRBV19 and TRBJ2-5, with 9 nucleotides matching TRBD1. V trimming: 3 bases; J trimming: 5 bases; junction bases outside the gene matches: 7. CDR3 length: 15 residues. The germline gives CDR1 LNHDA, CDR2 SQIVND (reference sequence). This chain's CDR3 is CASSIQGQGQETQYF. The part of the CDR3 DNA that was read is TGTGCCAGTAGTATCCAGGGACAGGGTCAGGAGACC.

CDR3 bases read: TGTGCCAGCAGCTTAGTGGAGGGTACCTATGGT. This translates into CASSLVEGTYG. The CDR3 in full is CASSLVEGTYGQYF. The J gene is TRBJ2-4, the V gene TRBV7-9, with a weak D call TRBD2 (6 bases). With the read ending 3 residues before the CDR3 end, the germline J gene is used to fill in that end. Germline lookup yields CDR1 SEHNR and CDR2 FQNEAQ (reference sequence). The CDR3 contains 14 residues.

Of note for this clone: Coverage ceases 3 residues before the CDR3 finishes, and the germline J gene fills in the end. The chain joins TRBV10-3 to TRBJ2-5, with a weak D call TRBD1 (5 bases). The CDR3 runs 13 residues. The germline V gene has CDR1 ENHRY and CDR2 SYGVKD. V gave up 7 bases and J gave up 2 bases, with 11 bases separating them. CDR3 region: CAINPDRQETQYF. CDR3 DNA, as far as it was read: TGTGCCATCAACCCCGACAGACAAGAGACC.

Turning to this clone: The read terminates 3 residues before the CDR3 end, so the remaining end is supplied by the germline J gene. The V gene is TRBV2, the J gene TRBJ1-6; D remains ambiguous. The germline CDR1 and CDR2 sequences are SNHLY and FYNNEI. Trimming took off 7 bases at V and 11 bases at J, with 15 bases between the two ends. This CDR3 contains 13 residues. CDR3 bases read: TGTGCCAGCAACCCCTCGGCGGTGACACCC. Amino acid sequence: CASNPSAVTP. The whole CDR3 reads CASNPSAVTPLHF. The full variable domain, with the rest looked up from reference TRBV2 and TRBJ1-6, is EPEVTQTPSHQVTQMGQEVILRCVPISNHLYFYWYRQILGQKVEFLVSFYNNEISEKSEIFDDQFSVERPDGSNFTLKIRSTKLEDSAMYFCASNPSAVTPLHFGNGTRLTVT.

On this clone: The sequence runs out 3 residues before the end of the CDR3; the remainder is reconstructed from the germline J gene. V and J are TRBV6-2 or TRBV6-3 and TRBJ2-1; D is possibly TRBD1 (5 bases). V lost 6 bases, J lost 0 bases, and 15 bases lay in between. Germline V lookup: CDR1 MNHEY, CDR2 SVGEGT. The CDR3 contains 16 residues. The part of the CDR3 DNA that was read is TGTGCCAGCAGCGAGCCAGGGTATAGCTCCTACAATGAG. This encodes CASSEPGYSSYNE. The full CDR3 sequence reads CASSEPGYSSYNEQFF.

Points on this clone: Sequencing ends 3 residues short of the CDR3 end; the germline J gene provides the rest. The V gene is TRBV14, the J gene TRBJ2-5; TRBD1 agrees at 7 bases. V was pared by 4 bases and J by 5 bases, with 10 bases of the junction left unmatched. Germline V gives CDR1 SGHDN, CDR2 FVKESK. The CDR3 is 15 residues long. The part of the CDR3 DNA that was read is TGTGCCAGCAGCCGCATAAGGGGGCGCGAGGAGACC. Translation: CASSRIRGREET. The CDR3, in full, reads CASSRIRGREETQYF.

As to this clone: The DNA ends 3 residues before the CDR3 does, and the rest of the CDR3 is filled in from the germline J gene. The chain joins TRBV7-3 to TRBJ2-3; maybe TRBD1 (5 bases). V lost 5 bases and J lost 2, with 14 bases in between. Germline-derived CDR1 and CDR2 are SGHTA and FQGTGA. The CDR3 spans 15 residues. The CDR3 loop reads CASSPTGAITDTQYF. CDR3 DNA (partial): TGTGCCAGCAGCCCAACAGGTGCCATCACAGATACG. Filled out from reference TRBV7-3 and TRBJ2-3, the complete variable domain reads GAGVSQTPSNKVTEKGKYVELRCDPISGHTALYWYRQSLGQGPEFLIYFQGTGAADDSGLPNDRFFAVRPEGSVSTLKIQRTERGDSAVYLCASSPTGAITDTQYFGPGTRLTVL.

The sequenced part of the CDR3 DNA is TGTGCCAGCAGCTTATATAGGGGGTCCTACGAG. It yields the protein CASSLYRGSYE. The CDR3, in full, reads CASSLYRGSYEQYF. The chain couples TRBV11-2 to TRBJ2-7; tentatively, D is TRBD1 (6 bases). The read falls 3 residues short of the CDR3 end, and the missing part is taken from the germline J gene. Per the germline V gene, CDR1 is SGHAT and CDR2 is FQNNGV. V lost 2 bases to trimming and J lost 1 base, with 9 bases between them. There are 14 residues in the CDR3.

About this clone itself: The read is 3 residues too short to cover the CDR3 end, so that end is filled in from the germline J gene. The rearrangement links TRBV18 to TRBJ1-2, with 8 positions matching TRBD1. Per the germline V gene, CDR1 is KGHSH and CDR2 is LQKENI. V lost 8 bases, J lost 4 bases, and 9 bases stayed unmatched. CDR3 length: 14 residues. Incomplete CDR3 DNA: TGTGCCAGCGCCCCCGGACAGGGTTTCTATGGC. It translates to CASAPGQGFYG. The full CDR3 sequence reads CASAPGQGFYGYTF.

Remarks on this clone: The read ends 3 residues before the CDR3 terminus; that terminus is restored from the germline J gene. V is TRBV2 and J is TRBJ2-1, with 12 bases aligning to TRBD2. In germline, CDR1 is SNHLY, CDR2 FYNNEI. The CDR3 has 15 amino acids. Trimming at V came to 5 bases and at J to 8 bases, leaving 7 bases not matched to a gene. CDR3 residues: CASSPLAGGRDEQFF. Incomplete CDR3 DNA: TGTGCCAGCAGTCCCCTAGCGGGGGGGCGGGATGAG.

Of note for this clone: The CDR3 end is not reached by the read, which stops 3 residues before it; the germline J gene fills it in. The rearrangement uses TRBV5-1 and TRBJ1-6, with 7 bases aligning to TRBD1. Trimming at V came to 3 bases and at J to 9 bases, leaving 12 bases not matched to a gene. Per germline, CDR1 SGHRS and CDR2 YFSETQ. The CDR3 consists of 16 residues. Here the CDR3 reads CASSSTRQGDGSPLHF. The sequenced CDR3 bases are TGCGCCAGCAGCTCTACTAGACAGGGAGATGGTTCACCC. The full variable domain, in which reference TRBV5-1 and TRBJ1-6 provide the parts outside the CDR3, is KAGVTQTPRYLIKTRGQQVTLSCSPISGHRSVSWYQQTPGQGLQFLFEYFSETQRNKGNFPGRFSGRQFSNSRSEMNVSTLELGDSALYLCASSSTRQGDGSPLHFGNGTRLTVT.

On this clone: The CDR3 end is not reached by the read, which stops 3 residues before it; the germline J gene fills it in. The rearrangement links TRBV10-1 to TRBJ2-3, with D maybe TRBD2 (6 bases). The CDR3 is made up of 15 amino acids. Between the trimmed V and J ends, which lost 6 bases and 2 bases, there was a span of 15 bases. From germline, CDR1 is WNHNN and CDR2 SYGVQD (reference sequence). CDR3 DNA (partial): TGCGCCAGCAGCAAGGAGCGGGCCTACACAGATACG. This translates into CASSKERAYTDT. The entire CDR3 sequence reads CASSKERAYTDTQYF.

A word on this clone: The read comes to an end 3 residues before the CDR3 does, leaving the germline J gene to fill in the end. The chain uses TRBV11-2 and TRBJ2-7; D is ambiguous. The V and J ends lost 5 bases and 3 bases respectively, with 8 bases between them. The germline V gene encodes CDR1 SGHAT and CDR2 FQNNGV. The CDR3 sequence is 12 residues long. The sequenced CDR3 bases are TGTGCCAGCAGCGCAACAAGCTACGAG. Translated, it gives CASSATSYE. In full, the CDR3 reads CASSATSYEQYF.

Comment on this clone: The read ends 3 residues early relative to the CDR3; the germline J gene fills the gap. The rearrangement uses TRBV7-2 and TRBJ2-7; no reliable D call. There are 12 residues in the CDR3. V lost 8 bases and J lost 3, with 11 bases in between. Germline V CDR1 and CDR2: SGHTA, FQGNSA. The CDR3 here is CASRSEDYEQYF. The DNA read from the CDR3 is TGTGCCAGCCGCTCAGAAGACTACGAG.

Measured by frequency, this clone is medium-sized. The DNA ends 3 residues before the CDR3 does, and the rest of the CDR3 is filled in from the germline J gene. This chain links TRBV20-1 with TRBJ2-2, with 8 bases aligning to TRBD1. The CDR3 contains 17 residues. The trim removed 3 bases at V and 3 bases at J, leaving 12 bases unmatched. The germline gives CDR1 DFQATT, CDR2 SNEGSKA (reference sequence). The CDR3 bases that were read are TGCAGTGCTAGGTTGGACAGGGAGATCCCCGACACCGGGGAG. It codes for CSARLDREIPDTGE. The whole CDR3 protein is CSARLDREIPDTGELFF.

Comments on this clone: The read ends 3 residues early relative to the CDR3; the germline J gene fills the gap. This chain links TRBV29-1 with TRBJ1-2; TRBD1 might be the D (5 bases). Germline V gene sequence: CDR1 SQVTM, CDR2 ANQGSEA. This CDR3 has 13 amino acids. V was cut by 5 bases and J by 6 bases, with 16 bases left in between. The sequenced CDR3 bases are TGCAGCGTTCACGTCGACAGCTCTAATGGC. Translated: CSVHVDSSNG. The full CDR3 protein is CSVHVDSSNGYTF.

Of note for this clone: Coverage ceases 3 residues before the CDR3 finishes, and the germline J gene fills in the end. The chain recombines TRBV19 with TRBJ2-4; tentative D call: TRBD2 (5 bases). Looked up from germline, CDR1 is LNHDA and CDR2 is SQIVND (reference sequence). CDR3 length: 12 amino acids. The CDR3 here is CATRTADYGQYF. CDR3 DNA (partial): TGTGCCACCCGGACGGCCGACTATGGT.

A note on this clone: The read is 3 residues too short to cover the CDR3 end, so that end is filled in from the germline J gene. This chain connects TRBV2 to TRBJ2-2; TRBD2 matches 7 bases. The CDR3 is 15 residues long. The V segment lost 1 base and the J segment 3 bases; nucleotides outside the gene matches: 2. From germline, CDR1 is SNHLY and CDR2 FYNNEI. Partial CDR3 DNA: TGTGCCAGCAGTGAAGGGCTAGCGGACACCGGGGAG. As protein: CASSEGLADTGE. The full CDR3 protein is CASSEGLADTGELFF. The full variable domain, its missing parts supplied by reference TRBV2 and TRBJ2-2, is EPEVTQTPSHQVTQMGQEVILRCVPISNHLYFYWYRQILGQKVEFLVSFYNNEISEKSEIFDDQFSVERPDGSNFTLKIRSTKLEDSAMYFCASSEGLADTGELFFGEGSRLTVL.

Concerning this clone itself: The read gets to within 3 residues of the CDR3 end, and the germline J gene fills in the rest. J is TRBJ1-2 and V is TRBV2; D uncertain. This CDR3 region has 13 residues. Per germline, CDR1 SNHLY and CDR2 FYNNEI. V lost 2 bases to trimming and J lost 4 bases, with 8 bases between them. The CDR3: CASSESTSYGYTF. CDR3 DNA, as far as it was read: TGTGCCAGCAGTGAATCGACAAGCTATGGC.

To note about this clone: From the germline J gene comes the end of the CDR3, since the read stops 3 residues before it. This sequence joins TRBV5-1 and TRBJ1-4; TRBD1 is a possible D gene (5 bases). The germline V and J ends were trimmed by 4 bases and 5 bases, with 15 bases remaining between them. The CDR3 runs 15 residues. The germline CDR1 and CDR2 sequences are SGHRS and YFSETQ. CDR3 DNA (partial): TGCGCCAGCAGCCTTGTTGGGGAGGGGAATGAAAAA. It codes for CASSLVGEGNEK. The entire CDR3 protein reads CASSLVGEGNEKLFF.

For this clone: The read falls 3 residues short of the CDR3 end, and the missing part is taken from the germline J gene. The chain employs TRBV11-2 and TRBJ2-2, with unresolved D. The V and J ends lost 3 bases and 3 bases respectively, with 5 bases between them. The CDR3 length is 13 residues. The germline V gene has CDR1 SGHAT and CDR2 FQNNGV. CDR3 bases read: TGTGCCAGCAGCTTTCTCTACACCGGGGAG. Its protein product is CASSFLYTGE. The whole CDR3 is CASSFLYTGELFF. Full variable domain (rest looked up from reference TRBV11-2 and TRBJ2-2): EAGVAQSPRYKIIEKRQSVAFWCNPISGHATLYWYQQILGQGPKLLIQFQNNGVVDDSQLPKDRFSAERLKGVDSTLKIQPAKLEDSAVYLCASSFLYTGELFFGEGSRLTVL.

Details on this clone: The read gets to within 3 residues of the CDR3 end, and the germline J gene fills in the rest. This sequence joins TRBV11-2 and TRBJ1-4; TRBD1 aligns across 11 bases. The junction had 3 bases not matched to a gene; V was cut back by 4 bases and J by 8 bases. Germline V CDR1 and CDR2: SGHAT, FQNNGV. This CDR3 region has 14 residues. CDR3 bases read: TGTGCCAGCAGCTCGGGGACAGGGGGAGAAAAA. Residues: CASSSGTGGEK. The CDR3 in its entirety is CASSSGTGGEKLFF.

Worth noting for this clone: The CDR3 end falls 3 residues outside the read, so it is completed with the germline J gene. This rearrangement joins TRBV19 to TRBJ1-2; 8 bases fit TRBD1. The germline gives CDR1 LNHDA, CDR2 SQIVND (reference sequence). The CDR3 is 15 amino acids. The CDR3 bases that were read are TGTGCCAGTAGTGAGGAGGACAGGGTTACCTACGAC. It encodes CASSEEDRVTYD. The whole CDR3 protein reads CASSEEDRVTYDYTF.

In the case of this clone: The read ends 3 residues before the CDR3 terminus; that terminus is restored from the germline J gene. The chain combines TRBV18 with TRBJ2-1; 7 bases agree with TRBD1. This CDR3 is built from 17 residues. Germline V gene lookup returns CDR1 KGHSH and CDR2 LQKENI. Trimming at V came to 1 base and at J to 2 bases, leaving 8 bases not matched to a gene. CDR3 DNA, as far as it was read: TGTGCCAGCTCACCACGCCCGACGACAGGGCCCTACAATGAG. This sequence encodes CASSPRPTTGPYNE. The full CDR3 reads CASSPRPTTGPYNEQFF.

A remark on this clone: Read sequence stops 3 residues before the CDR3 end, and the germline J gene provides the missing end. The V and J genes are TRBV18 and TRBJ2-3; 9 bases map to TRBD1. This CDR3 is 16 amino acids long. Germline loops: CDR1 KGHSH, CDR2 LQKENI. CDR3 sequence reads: CASSPPGTGIIEPQYF. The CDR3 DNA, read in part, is TGTGCCAGCTCACCTCCCGGGACAGGGATTATTGAGCCG.

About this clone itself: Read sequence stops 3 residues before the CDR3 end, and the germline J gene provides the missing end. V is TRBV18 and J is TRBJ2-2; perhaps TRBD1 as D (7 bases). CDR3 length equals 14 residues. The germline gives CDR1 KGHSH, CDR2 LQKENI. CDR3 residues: CASSTQGGHEKLFF. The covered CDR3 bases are TGTGCCAGCTCGACCCAGGGGGGACACGAAAAG. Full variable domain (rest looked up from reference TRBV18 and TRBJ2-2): NAGVMQNPRHLVRRRGQEARLRCSPMKGHSHVYWYRQLPEEGLKFMVYLQKENIIDESGMPKERFSAEFPKEGPSILRIQQVVRGDSAAYFCASSTQGGHEKLFFGEGSRLTVL.

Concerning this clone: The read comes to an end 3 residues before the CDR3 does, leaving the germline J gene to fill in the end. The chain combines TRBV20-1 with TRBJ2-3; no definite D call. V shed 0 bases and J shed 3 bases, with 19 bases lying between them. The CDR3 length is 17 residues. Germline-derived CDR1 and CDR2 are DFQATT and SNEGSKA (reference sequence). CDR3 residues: CSARDSPIWPGTDTQYF. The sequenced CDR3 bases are TGCAGTGCTAGAGATTCACCGATATGGCCAGGAACAGATACG.

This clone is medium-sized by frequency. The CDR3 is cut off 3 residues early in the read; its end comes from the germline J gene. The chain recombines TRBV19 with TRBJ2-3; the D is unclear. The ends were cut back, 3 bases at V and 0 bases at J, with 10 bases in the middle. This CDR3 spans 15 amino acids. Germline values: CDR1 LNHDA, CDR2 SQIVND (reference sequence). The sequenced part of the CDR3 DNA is TGTGCCAGTAGTATCGTTGACTCTAGCACAGATACG. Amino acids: CASSIVDSSTDT. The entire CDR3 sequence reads CASSIVDSSTDTQYF.

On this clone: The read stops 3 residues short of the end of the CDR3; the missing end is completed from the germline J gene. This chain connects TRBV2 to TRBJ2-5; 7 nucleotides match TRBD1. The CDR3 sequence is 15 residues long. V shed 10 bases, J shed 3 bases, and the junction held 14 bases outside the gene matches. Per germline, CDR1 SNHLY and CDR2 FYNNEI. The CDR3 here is CAILDPGQRKETQYF. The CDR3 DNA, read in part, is TGTGCCATTCTAGACCCGGGACAGAGGAAAGAGACC.

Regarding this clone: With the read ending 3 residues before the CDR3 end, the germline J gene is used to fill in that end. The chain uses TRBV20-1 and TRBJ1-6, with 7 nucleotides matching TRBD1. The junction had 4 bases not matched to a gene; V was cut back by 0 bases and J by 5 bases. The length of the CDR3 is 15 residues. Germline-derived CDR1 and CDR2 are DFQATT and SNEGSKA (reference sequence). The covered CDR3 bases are TGCAGTGCTAGAGACGGGACAGCAAATAATTCACCC. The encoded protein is CSARDGTANNSP. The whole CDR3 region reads CSARDGTANNSPLHF.

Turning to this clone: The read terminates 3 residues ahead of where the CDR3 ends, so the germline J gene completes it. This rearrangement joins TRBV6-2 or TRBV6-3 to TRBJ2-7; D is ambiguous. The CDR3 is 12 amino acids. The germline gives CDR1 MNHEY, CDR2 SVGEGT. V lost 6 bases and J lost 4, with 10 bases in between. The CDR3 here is CASRRPGYEQYF. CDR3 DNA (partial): TGTGCCAGCAGAAGACCGGGTTACGAG.